This TCR beta chain originates from a study of cytomegalovirus exposure and HLA in healthy donors. Overall study findings and caveats: Cytomegalovirus-associated TCR beta chains were listed, numbering under 200.

The PCR was carried out with 60 Vbeta primers and 13 Jbeta primers. The protocol was immunoSEQ multiplex PCR, while the TCRdb copy is restricted to in-frame clones and leaves out a portion. Seen here are about 280,000 clones, around 90% observed once, and the top ten hold roughly 2%. Regarding this clone: Its antigen is unidentified.

V lost 4 bases, J lost 2 bases, and 1 base stayed unmatched. CDR3 length: 15 residues. CDR1 and CDR2 from the germline V gene are SNHLY and FYNNEI. Sequencing was done on a sample of PBMCs. The TCR was taken from a woman aged 18-29 years in good health and CMV-seronegative. J is TRBJ2-2 and V is TRBV2, with TRBD2 matching over 10 bases. The CDR3, as DNA: TGTGCCAGCAGTGTAGCGGGGGGAAACACCGGGGAGCTGTTTTTT. Amino acid sequence: CASSVAGGNTGELFF.